The 8 T cell receptor beta chains below come from one sample, sequenced in a study of CD8+ T cells in alopecia areata (dated by TCRdb to about 2018). Libraries came from the immunoSEQ multiplex PCR assay. To provide template for TCR sequencing, every sample had RNA extracted and reverse transcribed into cDNA. TCRdb took over this immuneACCESS table, retaining in-frame rearrangements with V and J assigned. Such tables are incomplete; in checked studies, under half of the missing clones stem from an unresolved V gene, and the remainder is unexplained. This sample gives around 200,000 clones in total; 50% to 60% of them show up just once. The ten top clones hold 0.69% of the sample. In the paper's terms, the time point label means: 4 weeks on oral tofacitinib. The sample's treatment or condition label is to be understood as: oral pan-JAK inhibitor, 5-10 mg twice daily. Sequencing was performed on CD4+ T cells sorted from blood, taken at week 4, from a patient treated with tofacitinib. Receptor source: a human donor with alopecia areata.

This clone showed up just once. The rearrangement links TRBV30 to TRBJ1-2, with TRBD1 matching 8 bases. This CDR3 region has 15 residues. V dropped 3 bases and J dropped 5; count of bases not matched to a gene: 11. Germline assignment: CDR1 GTSNPN and CDR2 SVGIG (reference sequence). The CDR3 loop is CAWRTLRTGIYGYTF. As DNA, the CDR3 is TGTGCCTGGAGAACCCTCCGGACAGGGATATATGGCTACACCTTC.

The chain couples TRBV2 to TRBJ1-5; D might be TRBD1 (5 bases). The CDR3 has 14 residues. CDR1 and CDR2 from the germline V gene are SNHLY and FYNNEI. Trimming took 7 bases from V and 4 from J, leaving 14 bases between them. The CDR3 spells CASNPSGSNQPQHF. The CDR3 DNA follows: TGTGCCAGCAACCCTTCAGGGTCAAATCAGCCCCAGCATTTT.

This clone was observed a handful of times. This rearrangement joins TRBV7-2 to TRBJ2-3, with TRBD2 matching over 11 bases. The CDR3 contains 14 residues. V was clipped by 5 bases and J by 9 bases; unmatched bases: 7. The germline gives CDR1 SGHTA, CDR2 FQGNSA. The CDR3 protein is CASSGTSGGRTQYF. CDR3 DNA: TGTGCCAGCAGCGGGACTAGCGGAGGCCGCACGCAGTATTTT.

CDR3 bases: TGCGCCAGCAGCTTGGACCCCGGGAGCGGTACTACCTACAATGAGCAGTTCTTC. This encodes CASSLDPGSGTTYNEQFF. The rearrangement joins TRBV5-1 to TRBJ2-1, with D perhaps TRBD2 (6 bases). Germline-derived CDR1 and CDR2 are SGHRS and YFSETQ. V gave up 0 bases and J gave up 2 bases, with 18 bases separating them. This CDR3 has 18 residues.

The chain employs TRBV27 and TRBJ1-1; a weak D match, TRBD1 (5 bases). Germline CDR1 MNHEY, CDR2 SMNVEV (reference sequence). Trimming left V 4 bases short and J 0 bases short, with 9 bases between. This CDR3 contains 14 residues. CDR3 DNA sequence: TGTGCCAGCAGTTCGGGACGGCTGAACACTGAAGCTTTCTTT. As protein: CASSSGRLNTEAFF.

The rearrangement links TRBV5-4 to TRBJ2-2, with a possible D match to TRBD2 (5 bases). The CDR3 spans 15 residues. Germline V gene lookup returns CDR1 SGHNT and CDR2 YYREEE (reference sequence). Trimming left V 0 bases short and J 6 bases short, with 12 bases between. CDR3 sequence: CASSLAASGAGELFF. Written as DNA, the CDR3 is TGTGCCAGCAGCTTGGCGGCAAGCGGCGCCGGGGAGCTGTTTTTT.

This clone has just a few counts. This same CDR3 is encoded by further DNA sequences in the sample. This chain uses TRBV29-1 with TRBJ2-7; TRBD1 might be the D (5 bases). CDR3 size: 11 residues. Germline V gives CDR1 SQVTM, CDR2 ANQGSEA. Trimming removed 4 bases at V and 2 bases at J, with 6 bases between. CDR3 bases: TGCAGCGTTGCAGGGCCCTACGAGCAGTACTTC. Translating gives CSVAGPYEQYF.

This rearrangement joins TRBV5-6 to TRBJ2-5; unclear D gene. V was trimmed by 0 bases and J by 5 bases, leaving 8 bases between them. The CDR3 is 13 amino acids. Germline V gene data show CDR1 as SGHDT and CDR2 as YYEEEE. CDR3 nucleotide sequence: TGTGCCAGCAGCTTGGCCGTTGAGGAGACCCAGTACTTC. Encoded protein: CASSLAVEETQYF.